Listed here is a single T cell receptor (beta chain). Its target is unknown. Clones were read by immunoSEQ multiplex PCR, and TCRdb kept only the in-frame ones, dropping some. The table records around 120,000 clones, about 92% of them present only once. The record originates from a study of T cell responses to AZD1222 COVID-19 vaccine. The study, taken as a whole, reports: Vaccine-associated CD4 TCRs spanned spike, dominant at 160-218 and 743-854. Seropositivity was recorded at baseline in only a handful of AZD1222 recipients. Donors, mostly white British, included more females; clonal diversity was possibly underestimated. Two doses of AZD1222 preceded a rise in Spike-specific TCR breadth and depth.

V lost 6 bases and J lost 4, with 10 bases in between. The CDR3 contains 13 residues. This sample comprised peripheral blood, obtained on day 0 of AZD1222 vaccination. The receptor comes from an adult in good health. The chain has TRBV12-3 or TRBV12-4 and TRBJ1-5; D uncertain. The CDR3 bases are TGTGCCAGCAGACAACAGCAAAATCAGCCCCAGCATTTT. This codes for CASRQQQNQPQHF.